Sequencing of this T cell receptor beta chain was carried out in a study of PD-1 blockade in classical Hodgkin lymphoma. All patients experienced relapse after autologous stem cell transplantation, and brentuximab vedotin exposure was variable. TCRdb's copy holds only in-frame clones and misses some; the assay was immunoSEQ multiplex PCR. Of 20,000 to 25,000 clones in the sample, 81% were seen once. Trimming took off 1 base at V and 8 bases at J, with 11 bases between the two ends. The CDR3 extends over 13 amino acids. The germline gives CDR1 SGHAT, CDR2 FQNNGV. Regarding the study as a whole: Causes of the repertoire differences remain undefined, possibly disease activity or prior therapy. Baseline TCR diversity was reportedly lower in newly diagnosed patients than healthy donors.

Concerning this clone itself: Its matching antigen is unknown.

This chain connects TRBV11-2 to TRBJ1-1; D call uncertain. The receptor was derived from a human donor with classical Hodgkin lymphoma. Sequenced material: peripheral blood mononuclear cells (PBMCs), taken before the second cycle of nivolumab. This CDR3 is CASSLGVAQEAFF. The CDR3 DNA sequence: TGTGCCAGCAGCTTAGGCGTTGCACAAGAAGCTTTCTTT. Using reference TRBV11-2 and TRBJ1-1 for the parts outside the CDR3, the full variable domain is EAGVAQSPRYKIIEKRQSVAFWCNPISGHATLYWYQQILGQGPKLLIQFQNNGVVDDSQLPKDRFSAERLKGVDSTLKIQPAKLEDSAVYLCASSLGVAQEAFFGQGTRLTVV.